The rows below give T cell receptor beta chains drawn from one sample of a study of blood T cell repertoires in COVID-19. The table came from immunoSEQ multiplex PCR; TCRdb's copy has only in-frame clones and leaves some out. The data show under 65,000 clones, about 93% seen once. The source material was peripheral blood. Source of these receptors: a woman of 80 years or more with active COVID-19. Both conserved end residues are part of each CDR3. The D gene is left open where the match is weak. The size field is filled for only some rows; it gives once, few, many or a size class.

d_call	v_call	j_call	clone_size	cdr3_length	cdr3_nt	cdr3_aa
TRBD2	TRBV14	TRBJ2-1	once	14	TGTGCCAGCAGCCGGACTAGCGGATACAATGAGCAGTTCTTC	CASSRTSGYNEQFF
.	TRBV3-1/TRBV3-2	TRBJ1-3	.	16	TGTGCCAGCAGCTCCGGCATCCCGGGCTCTGGAAACACCATATATTTT	CASSSGIPGSGNTIYF
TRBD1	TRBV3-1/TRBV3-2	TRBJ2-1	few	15	TGTGCCAGCAGCCAATGGGGACAGGGGTACAATGAGCAGTTCTTC	CASSQWGQGYNEQFF
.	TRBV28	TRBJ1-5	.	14	TGTGCCAGCACCAAGGAGTATAGCAATCAGCCCCAGCATTTT	CASTKEYSNQPQHF
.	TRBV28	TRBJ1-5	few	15	TGTGCCAGCAGTTTTGAAGGGGATAGCAATCAGCCCCAGCATTTT	CASSFEGDSNQPQHF
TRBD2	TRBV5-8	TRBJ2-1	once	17	TGTGCCAGCAGCAAATTTCTAGCTAGCGGGGCCTACAATGAGCAGTTCTTC	CASSKFLASGAYNEQFF
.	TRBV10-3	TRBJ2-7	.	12	TGTGCCATCAGTGACCCCGGGGACGAGCAGTACTTC	CAISDPGDEQYF
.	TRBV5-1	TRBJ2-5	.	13	TGCGCCAGCAGTACGACAGGACAAGAGACCCAGTACTTC	CASSTTGQETQYF
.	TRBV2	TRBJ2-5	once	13	TGTGCCAGCACCGACCGGGGTCGAGAGACCCAGTACTTC	CASTDRGRETQYF
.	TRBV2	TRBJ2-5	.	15	TGTGCCAGCTCTCGGCTGGACACCTACCAAGAGACCCAGTACTTC	CASSRLDTYQETQYF
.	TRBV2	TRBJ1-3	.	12	TGTGCCAGCCGGGGGTCCGGAAACACCATATATTTT	CASRGSGNTIYF
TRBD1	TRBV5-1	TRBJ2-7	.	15	TGCGCCAGCAGCTTGGAGGGACAGGGGAAAGGGGAGCAGTACTTC	CASSLEGQGKGEQYF
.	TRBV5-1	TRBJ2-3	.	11	TGCGCCAGCAAGCTTGAGGATACGCAGTATTTT	CASKLEDTQYF
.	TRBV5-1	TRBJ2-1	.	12	TGCGCCAGCAGCTTGCTCTCCCATGAGCAGTTCTTC	CASSLLSHEQFF
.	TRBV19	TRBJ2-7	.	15	TGTGCCAGTAGTATTCAGGGCCAGGGCTCCTACGAGCAGTACTTC	CASSIQGQGSYEQYF
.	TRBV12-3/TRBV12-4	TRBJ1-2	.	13	TGTGCCAGCAGTTTGTCCGGCGGCTATGGCTACACCTTC	CASSLSGGYGYTF
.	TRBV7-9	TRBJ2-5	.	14	TGTGCCAGCAGCTCGTTTGGGGCCCAAGAGACCCAGTACTTC	CASSSFGAQETQYF
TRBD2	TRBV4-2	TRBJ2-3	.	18	TGTGCCAGCAGCCAAGAGAGCGGGACTAGCGGGAACACAGATACGCAGTATTTT	CASSQESGTSGNTDTQYF
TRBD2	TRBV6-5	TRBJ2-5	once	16	TGTGCCAGCAGTTACGCTAGCGGGGGAAGCGGAGAGACCCAGTACTTC	CASSYASGGSGETQYF
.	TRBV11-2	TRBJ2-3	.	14	TGTGCCAGCAGCTTAGATCAATTCGGGGATACGCAGTATTTT	CASSLDQFGDTQYF
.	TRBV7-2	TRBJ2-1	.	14	TGTGCCAGCAGCTTAGCTTTGGCCGACAATGAGCAGTTCTTC	CASSLALADNEQFF
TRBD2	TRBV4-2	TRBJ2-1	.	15	TGTGCCAGCAGCCAAGATATGGGGGGGGACAATGAGCAGTTCTTC	CASSQDMGGDNEQFF
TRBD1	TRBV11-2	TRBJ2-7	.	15	TGTGCCAGCAGCTTAGATCCTGGGACAGGGGACGAGCAGTACTTC	CASSLDPGTGDEQYF
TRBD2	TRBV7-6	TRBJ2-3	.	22	TGTGCCAGCAGCTTAAGGATAGCGGGGGGCCAAACAACATTTGATAGCACAGATACGCAGTATTTT	CASSLRIAGGQTTFDSTDTQYF
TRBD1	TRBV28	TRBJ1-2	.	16	TGTGCCAGCAGTTTATACTACCGGGACAGGGCTTATGGCTACACCTTC	CASSLYYRDRAYGYTF
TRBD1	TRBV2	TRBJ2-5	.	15	TGTGCCAGCAGTGGGTTTGGGACAGGGAAAGAGACCCAGTACTTC	CASSGFGTGKETQYF
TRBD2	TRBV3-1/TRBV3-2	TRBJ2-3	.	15	TGTGCCAGCAGCCAAAGACGGGAGGTGGCGGATACGCAGTATTTT	CASSQRREVADTQYF
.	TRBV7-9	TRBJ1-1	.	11	TGTGCCAGCGCTGAGATCACTGAAGCTTTCTTT	CASAEITEAFF